The rows below give T cell receptor beta chains drawn from one sample of a study of naive and memory T cell subsets. TCRdb re-called the UMI-ligation and nested PCR reads through MiXCR, storing one row per CDR3 protein. The sample lists about 5,700 distinct CDR3 sequences; about 6.4% were seen once. The sample was effector memory CD8+ T cells from blood. These receptors originate from a human donor in good health. CDR3s include the opening cysteine and the closing phenylalanine or tryptophan. D genes are given only for firm matches. Clone sizes are given selectively: once, few, many, or a class where the clone is expanded.

clone size | D gene | J gene | V gene | CDR3 protein | CDR3 DNA
many | NA | TRBJ2-5 | TRBV12-3/TRBV12-4 | CASSLNNLQETQYF | TGTGCCAGCAGTTTGAATAACTTGCAAGAGACCCAGTACTTC
few | NA | TRBJ2-7 | TRBV28 | CASSSIPDSSYEQYF | TGTGCCAGCAGTTCGATTCCGGACAGTTCCTACGAGCAGTACTTC
NA | NA | TRBJ2-3 | TRBV4-3 | CASSQDLGGGADTQYF | TGCGCCAGCAGCCAAGATCTTGGTGGGGGCGCAGATACGCAGTATTTT
NA | TRBD1 | TRBJ1-5 | TRBV19 | CASSIKFGTGFQPQHF | TGTGCCAGTAGTATCAAATTCGGGACAGGGTTTCAGCCCCAGCATTTT
NA | NA | TRBJ2-3 | TRBV6-2/TRBV6-3 | CASSPAGSGADTQYF | TGTGCCAGCAGCCCGGCGGGTAGCGGCGCAGATACGCAGTATTTT
many | TRBD2 | TRBJ2-5 | TRBV3-1 | CASSQEGLAGNQETQYF | TGTGCCAGCAGCCAAGAGGGCCTAGCGGGGAACCAAGAGACCCAGTACTTC
NA | NA | TRBJ2-4 | TRBV2 | CASSEFGEVTKNIQYF | TGTGCCAGCAGTGAATTTGGGGAAGTGACCAAAAACATTCAGTACTTC
medium-sized | TRBD2 | TRBJ2-1 | TRBV20-1 | CSATGERESVNEQFF | TGCAGTGCTACAGGCGAGCGGGAGTCCGTTAATGAGCAGTTCTTC
many | NA | TRBJ1-1 | TRBV20-1 | CSARIGGDTEAFF | TGCAGTGCTAGAATAGGGGGGGACACTGAAGCTTTCTTT
many | TRBD1 | TRBJ1-6 | TRBV20-1 | CSASQGADNSPLHF | TGCAGTGCTAGTCAGGGGGCCGATAATTCACCCCTCCACTTT
many | NA | TRBJ1-6 | TRBV30 | CAWSGKENSPLHF | TGTGCCTGGAGTGGTAAGGAGAATTCACCCCTCCACTTT
NA | NA | TRBJ2-1 | TRBV2 | CASSAETGYNEQFF | TGTGCCAGCAGTGCAGAGACTGGATACAATGAGCAGTTCTTC
many | NA | TRBJ1-1 | TRBV6-2/TRBV6-3 | CASSKQQNTEAFF | TGTGCCAGCAGCAAACAGCAGAACACTGAAGCTTTCTTT
many | NA | TRBJ1-1 | TRBV19 | CASSTTVNTEAFF | TGTGCCAGTAGTACAACGGTGAACACTGAAGCTTTCTTT
NA | NA | TRBJ2-2 | TRBV4-3 | CASSQVMGERNTGELFF | TGCGCCAGCAGCCAAGTTATGGGGGAGAGGAACACCGGGGAGCTGTTTTTT
many | TRBD2 | TRBJ2-5 | TRBV4-3 | CASSPMAEGGGETQYF | TGCGCCAGCAGCCCAATGGCGGAGGGCGGGGGAGAGACCCAGTACTTC
NA | NA | TRBJ2-2 | TRBV6-5 | CASSSGTEAGELFF | TGTGCCAGCAGTTCTGGAACGGAGGCCGGGGAGCTGTTTTTT
NA | NA | TRBJ2-4 | TRBV4-3 | CASSQDGARLNIQYF | TGCGCCAGCAGCCAAGACGGGGCCCGTTTAAACATTCAGTACTTC
many | NA | TRBJ2-1 | TRBV19 | CASSMHGANEQFF | TGTGCCAGTAGTATGCACGGGGCTAATGAGCAGTTCTTC
few | NA | TRBJ1-2 | TRBV6-2/TRBV6-3 | CASSYRDNYGYTF | TGTGCCAGCAGTTACCGGGACAACTATGGCTACACCTTC
few | NA | TRBJ2-7 | TRBV4-2 | CASSQVPGGSDEQYF | TGTGCCAGCAGCCAGGTCCCGGGGGGCTCCGACGAGCAGTACTTC
many | TRBD2 | TRBJ2-5 | TRBV4-3 | CASSQASGSDVETQYF | TGCGCCAGCAGCCAAGCCAGCGGGAGTGATGTGGAGACCCAGTACTTC
NA | NA | TRBJ2-7 | TRBV7-2 | CASSLGRQSSYEQYF | TGTGCCAGCAGCCTTGGACGGCAGAGCTCCTACGAGCAGTACTTC
many | NA | TRBJ2-1 | TRBV5-4 | CASSPAGLSSYNEQFF | TGTGCCAGCAGCCCCGCGGGACTTAGCTCCTACAATGAGCAGTTCTTC
many | NA | TRBJ2-2 | TRBV6-4 | CASGDPGIPGELFF | TGTGCCAGCGGGGATCCAGGGATCCCCGGGGAGCTGTTTTTT
NA | TRBD2 | TRBJ2-3 | TRBV20-1 | CSARGETSGDLGQYF | TGCAGTGCTAGAGGAGAAACTAGCGGGGATTTGGGGCAGTATTTT
medium-sized | NA | TRBJ2-1 | TRBV6-6 | CASSPLVRLVRNEQFF | TGTGCCAGCAGCCCCCTTGTGAGACTAGTTCGCAATGAGCAGTTCTTC
many | NA | TRBJ2-6 | TRBV4-3 | CASSLESGSGANVLTF | TGCGCCAGCAGCCTAGAGTCCGGCTCTGGGGCCAACGTCCTGACTTTC